This T cell receptor beta chain was obtained from a study of T cells after yellow fever vaccination. The germline CDR1 and CDR2 sequences are LNHDA and SQIVND (reference sequence). The CDR3 consists of 17 residues. The V and J ends lost 3 bases and 1 base respectively, with 15 bases between them. TCRdb reprocessed the 5' RACE reads via MiXCR and lists one record per CDR3 protein. The sample carries about 120,000 distinct CDR3 sequences, about 7.2% recorded once. In this sample, this clonotype turned up many times. The sequence derives from a man younger than 35 who received the YFV17D yellow fever vaccine. The specimen comprised CD4+ T cells sorted from PBMCs, sampled 45 days after the first yellow fever vaccination. This sequence joins TRBV19 and TRBJ2-2; D possibly corresponds to TRBD1 (5 bases). CDR3 protein: CASSMDTVRKNTGELFF. The CDR3, as DNA: TGTGCCAGTAGTATGGACACAGTCCGGAAGAACACCGGGGAGCTGTTTTTT.